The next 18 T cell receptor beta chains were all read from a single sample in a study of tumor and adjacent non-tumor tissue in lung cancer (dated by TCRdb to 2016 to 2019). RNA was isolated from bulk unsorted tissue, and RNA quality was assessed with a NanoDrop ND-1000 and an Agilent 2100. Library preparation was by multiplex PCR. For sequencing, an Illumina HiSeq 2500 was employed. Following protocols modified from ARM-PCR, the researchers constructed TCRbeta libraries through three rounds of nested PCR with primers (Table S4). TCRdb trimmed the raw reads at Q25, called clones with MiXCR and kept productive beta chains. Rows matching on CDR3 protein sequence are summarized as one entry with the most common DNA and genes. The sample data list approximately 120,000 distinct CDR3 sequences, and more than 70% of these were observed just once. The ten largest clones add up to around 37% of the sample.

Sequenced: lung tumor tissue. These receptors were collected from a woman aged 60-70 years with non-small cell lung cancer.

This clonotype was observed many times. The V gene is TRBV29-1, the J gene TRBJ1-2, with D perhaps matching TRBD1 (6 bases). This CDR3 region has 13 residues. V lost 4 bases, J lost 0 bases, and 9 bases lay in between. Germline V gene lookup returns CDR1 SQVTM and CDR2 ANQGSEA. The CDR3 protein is CSVVQGSNYGYTF. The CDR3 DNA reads TGCAGCGTTGTTCAGGGGTCTAACTATGGCTACACCTTC.

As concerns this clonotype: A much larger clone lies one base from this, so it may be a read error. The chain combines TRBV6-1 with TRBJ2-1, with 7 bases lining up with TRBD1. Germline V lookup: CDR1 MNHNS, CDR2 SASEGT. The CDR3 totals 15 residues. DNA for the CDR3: TGTGCCAGCTGTGAATTGCGGACAGGCTACAATGAGCAGTTCTTC. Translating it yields CASCELRTGYNEQFF.

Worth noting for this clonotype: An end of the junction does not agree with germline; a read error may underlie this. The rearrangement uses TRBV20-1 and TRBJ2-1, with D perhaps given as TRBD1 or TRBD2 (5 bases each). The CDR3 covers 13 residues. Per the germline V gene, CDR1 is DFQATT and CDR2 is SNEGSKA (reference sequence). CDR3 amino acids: CSTIRDQYNEQLF. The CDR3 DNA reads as TGCAGTACTATAAGGGACCAATACAATGAGCAGCTCTTC.

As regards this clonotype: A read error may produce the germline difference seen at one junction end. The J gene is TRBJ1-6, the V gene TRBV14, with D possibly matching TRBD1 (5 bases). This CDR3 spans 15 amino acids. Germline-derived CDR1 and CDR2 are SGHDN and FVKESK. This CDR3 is CVSSWYRDHNSPLHF. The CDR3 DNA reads TGTGTCAGCAGTTGGTACCGGGACCATAATTCACCCCTCCACTTT.

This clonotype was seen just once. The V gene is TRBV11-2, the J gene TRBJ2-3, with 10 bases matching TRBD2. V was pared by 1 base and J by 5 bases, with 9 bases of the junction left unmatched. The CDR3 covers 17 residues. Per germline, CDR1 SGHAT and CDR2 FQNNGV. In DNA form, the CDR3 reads TGTGCCAGCAGCTTAGTTGCTAGCGGGAGAGTTGGAGATACGCAGTATTTT. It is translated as CASSLVASGRVGDTQYF.

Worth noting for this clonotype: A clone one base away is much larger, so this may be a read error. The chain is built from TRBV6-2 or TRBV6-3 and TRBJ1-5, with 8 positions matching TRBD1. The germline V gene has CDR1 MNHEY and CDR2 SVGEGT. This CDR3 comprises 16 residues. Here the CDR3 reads CASSALRDRNGQPQLF. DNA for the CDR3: TGTGCCAGCAGTGCCCTCCGGGACAGGAACGGTCAGCCCCAGCTTTTT.

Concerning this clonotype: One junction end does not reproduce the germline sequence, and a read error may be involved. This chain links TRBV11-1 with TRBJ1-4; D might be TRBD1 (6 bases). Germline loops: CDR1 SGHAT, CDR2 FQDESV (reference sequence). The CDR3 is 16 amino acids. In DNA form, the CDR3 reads TGTGCCAGTAGCTTAGACTACGAGACAGGAACCGAAAAACTGTTTTTT. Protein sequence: CASSLDYETGTEKLFF.

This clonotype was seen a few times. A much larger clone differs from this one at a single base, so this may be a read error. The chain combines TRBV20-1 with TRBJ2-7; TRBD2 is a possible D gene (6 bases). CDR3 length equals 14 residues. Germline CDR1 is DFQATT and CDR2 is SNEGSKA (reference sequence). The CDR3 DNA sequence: TGCAGTGCTCTCCCGACTAGGGGCTCCTACGGGCAGTACTTC. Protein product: CSALPTRGSYGQYF.

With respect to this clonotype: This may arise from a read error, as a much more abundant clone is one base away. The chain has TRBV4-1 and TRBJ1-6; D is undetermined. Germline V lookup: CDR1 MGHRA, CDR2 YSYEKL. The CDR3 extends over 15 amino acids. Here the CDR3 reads CASSQRAMANSPIHF. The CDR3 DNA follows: TGCGCCAGCAGCCAAAGGGCGATGGCTAATTCACCCATCCACTTT.

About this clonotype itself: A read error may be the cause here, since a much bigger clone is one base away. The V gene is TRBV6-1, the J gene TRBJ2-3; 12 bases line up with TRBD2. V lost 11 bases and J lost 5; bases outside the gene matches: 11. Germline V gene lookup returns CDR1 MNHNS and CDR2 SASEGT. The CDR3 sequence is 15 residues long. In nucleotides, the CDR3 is TGTGCCGCCAGGACTAGCGGGAAGGCCGGAGATACGCAGTATTTT. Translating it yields CAARTSGKAGDTQYF.

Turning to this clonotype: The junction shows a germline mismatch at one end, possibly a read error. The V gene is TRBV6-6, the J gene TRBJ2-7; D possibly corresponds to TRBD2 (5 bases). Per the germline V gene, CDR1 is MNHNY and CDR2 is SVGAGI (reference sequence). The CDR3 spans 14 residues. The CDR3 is CTRSYSDRGFEQYF. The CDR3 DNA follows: TGTACCAGGAGTTACTCGGATCGAGGGTTCGAGCAGTACTTC.

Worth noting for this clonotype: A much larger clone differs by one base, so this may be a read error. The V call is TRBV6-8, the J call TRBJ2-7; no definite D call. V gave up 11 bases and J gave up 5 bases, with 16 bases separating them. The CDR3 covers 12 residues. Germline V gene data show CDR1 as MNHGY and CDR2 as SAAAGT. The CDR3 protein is CAGMGSADEQYF. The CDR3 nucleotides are TGTGCCGGGATGGGCTCCGCGGACGAGCAGTACTTC.

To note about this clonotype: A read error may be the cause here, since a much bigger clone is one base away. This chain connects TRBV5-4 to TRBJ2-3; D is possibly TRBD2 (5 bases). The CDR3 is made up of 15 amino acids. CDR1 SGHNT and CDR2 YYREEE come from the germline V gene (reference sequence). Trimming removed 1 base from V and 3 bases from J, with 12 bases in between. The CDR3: CASSLRSTRTDTQYF. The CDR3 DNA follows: TGTGCCAGCAGCTTGAGGTCAACTAGGACAGATACGCAGTATTTT.

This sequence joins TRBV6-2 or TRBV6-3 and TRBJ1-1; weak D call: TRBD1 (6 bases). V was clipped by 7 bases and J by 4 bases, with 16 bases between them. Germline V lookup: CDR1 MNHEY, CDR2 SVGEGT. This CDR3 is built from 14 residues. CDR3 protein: CASTYPTGITEAFF. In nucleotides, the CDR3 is TGTGCCAGCACTTATCCCACAGGGATCACTGAAGCTTTCTTT.

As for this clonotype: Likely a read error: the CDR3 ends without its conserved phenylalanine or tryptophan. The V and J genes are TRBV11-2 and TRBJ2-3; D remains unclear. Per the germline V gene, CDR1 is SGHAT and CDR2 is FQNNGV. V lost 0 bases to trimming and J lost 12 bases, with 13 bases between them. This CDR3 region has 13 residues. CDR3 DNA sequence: TGTGCCAGCAGCTTAGAACCGCTGTCGACACAGTATTAT. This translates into CASSLEPLSTQYY.

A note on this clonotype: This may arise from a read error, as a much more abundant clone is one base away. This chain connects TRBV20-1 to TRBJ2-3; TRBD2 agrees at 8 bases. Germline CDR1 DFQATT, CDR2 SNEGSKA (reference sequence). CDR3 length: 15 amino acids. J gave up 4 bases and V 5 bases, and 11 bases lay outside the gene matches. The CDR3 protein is CSAPLGTRIPDTQYF. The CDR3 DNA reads TGCAGTGCTCCACTCGGGACTAGAATCCCAGATACGCAGTATTTT.

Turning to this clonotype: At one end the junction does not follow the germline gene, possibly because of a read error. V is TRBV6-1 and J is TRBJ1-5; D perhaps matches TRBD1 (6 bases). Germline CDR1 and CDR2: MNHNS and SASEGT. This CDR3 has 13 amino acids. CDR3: CVSRQVNNQPQHF. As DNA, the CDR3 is TGTGTCAGCAGACAGGTGAATAATCAGCCCCAGCATTTT.

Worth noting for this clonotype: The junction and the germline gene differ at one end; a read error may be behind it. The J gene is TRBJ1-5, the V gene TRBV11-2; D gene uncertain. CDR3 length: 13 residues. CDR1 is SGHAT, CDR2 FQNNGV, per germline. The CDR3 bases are TGTGCTAGCATCTCCGAGGGTTTTCAGCCCCAGCATTTT. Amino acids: CASISEGFQPQHF.